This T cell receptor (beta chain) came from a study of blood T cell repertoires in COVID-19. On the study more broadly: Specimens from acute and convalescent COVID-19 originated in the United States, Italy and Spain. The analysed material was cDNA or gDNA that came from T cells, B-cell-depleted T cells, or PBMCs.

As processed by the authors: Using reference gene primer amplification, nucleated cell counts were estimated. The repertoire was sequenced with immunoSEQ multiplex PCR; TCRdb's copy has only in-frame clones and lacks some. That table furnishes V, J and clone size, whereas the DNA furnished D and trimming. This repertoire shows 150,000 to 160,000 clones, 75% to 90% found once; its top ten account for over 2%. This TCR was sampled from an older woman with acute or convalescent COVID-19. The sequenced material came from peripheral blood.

The DNA of the CDR3 is TGTGCCAGTAGTATTAAGTCAAGACAAGCCAATCAGCCCCAGCATTTT. It codes for CASSIKSRQANQPQHF. The rearrangement joins TRBV19 to TRBJ1-5; D gene unclear. This CDR3 is built from 16 residues. Trimming cost V 3 bases and J 3 bases, with 15 bases left between them. Germline loops: CDR1 LNHDA, CDR2 SQIVND (reference sequence).